What follows are 6 T cell receptor beta chains derived from one specimen sequenced in a study of blood T cell repertoires in COVID-19. The assay was immunoSEQ multiplex PCR, and TCRdb's table has in-frame clones only and misses some. The data show about 260,000 clones, approximately 88% seen once. Material for sequencing was peripheral blood. Receptor source: a human donor in a cohort sampled during active COVID-19.

The gene calls are TRBV18 and TRBJ1-1; D possibly corresponds to TRBD1 (5 bases). CDR1 KGHSH and CDR2 LQKENI come from the germline V gene. Trimming left V 6 bases short and J 0 bases short, with 11 bases between. This CDR3 comprises 14 residues. The CDR3 bases are TGTGCCAGCTCGATGACGGACATGAACACTGAAGCTTTCTTT. Translating it yields CASSMTDMNTEAFF. The variable domain in full, with the rest retrieved from reference TRBV18 and TRBJ1-1, is NAGVMQNPRHLVRRRGQEARLRCSPMKGHSHVYWYRQLPEEGLKFMVYLQKENIIDESGMPKERFSAEFPKEGPSILRIQQVVRGDSAAYFCASSMTDMNTEAFFGQGTRLTVV.

The chain joins TRBV5-1 to TRBJ2-5, with unresolved D. Trimming removed 2 bases from V and 0 bases from J, with 14 bases in between. This CDR3 has 16 residues. Germline V gene lookup returns CDR1 SGHRS and CDR2 YFSETQ. Written as DNA, the CDR3 is TGCGCCAGCAGCTTACCCGGTTTGGAGTACCAAGAGACCCAGTACTTC. It yields the protein CASSLPGLEYQETQYF.

This chain uses TRBV27 with TRBJ1-1; a weak D match, TRBD1 (6 bases). Trimming left V 4 bases short and J 5 bases short, with 8 bases between. From germline, CDR1 is MNHEY and CDR2 SMNVEV (reference sequence). This CDR3 is built from 12 residues. The chain's CDR3 is CASSSQGTEAFF. In nucleotides, the CDR3 is TGTGCCAGCAGTTCCCAGGGGACTGAAGCTTTCTTT.

The chain carries TRBV6-6 and TRBJ2-7, with TRBD2 matching 7 bases. The CDR3 spans 13 residues. Germline CDR1 and CDR2: MNHNY and SVGAGI (reference sequence). The V segment lost 7 bases and the J segment 6 bases; nucleotides outside the gene matches: 9. This CDR3 is CASKGLEWREQYF. DNA for the CDR3: TGTGCCAGCAAAGGACTAGAGTGGCGCGAGCAGTACTTC.

The chain employs TRBV2 and TRBJ2-5; D may be TRBD1 (5 bases). CDR3 length: 14 amino acids. Trimming stripped 1 base from V and 4 bases from J, with 10 bases between. Per the germline V gene, CDR1 is SNHLY and CDR2 is FYNNEI. In DNA, the CDR3 is TGTGCCAGCAGTGAAGGCAGGGAATCAGAGACCCAGTACTTC. Protein product: CASSEGRESETQYF.

This chain connects TRBV2 to TRBJ1-6; D is uncertain. V gave up 1 base and J gave up 10 bases, with 11 bases separating them. Germline lookup yields CDR1 SNHLY and CDR2 FYNNEI. The CDR3 is 14 amino acids. The CDR3 DNA is TGTGCCAGCAGTGAAGGTCGCGAGAGATCACCCCTCCACTTT. Its translation: CASSEGRERSPLHF. Drawing the rest from reference TRBV2 and TRBJ1-6, the complete variable domain is EPEVTQTPSHQVTQMGQEVILRCVPISNHLYFYWYRQILGQKVEFLVSFYNNEISEKSEIFDDQFSVERPDGSNFTLKIRSTKLEDSAMYFCASSEGRERSPLHFGNGTRLTVT.